A single sample gave rise to the 6 T cell receptor beta chains below, sequenced in a study of sequential checkpoint blockade in melanoma. Sample treatment: randomized to nivolumab then ipilimumab (arm A) or the reverse (arm B). Some clones are missing from TCRdb's copy, which holds only in-frame ones; the method was immunoSEQ multiplex PCR. The repertoire holds over 25,000 clones, 60% to 85% seen once, with about an eighth in the top ten. The sample in question was CD8+ T cells sorted from blood (inferred from file names), obtained from a patient given nivolumab and ipilimumab in sequence. Receptors were obtained from a human donor with melanoma.

This clone appeared once. The CDR3: CASSEPTGSRTEAFF. DNA of the CDR3: TGTGCCAGCAGTGAACCCACAGGGAGTCGGACTGAAGCTTTCTTT. This chain joins TRBV6-1 and TRBJ1-1; maybe TRBD1 (6 bases). The CDR3 consists of 15 residues. V was shortened by 2 bases and J by 5 bases, with 15 bases between the two germline ends. Germline V gives CDR1 MNHNS, CDR2 SASEGT.

The chain links TRBV18 to TRBJ2-5; D gene uncertain. Per germline, CDR1 KGHSH and CDR2 LQKENI. Trimming took 3 bases from V and 4 from J, leaving 12 bases between them. This CDR3 region has 14 residues. The CDR3 nucleotides are TGTGCCAGCTCACCCAGTGTTGGTCGAGAGACCCAGTACTTC. Translating it yields CASSPSVGRETQYF.

The gene calls are TRBV6-5 and TRBJ2-3, with 8 bases lining up with TRBD2. Germline V gene lookup returns CDR1 MNHEY and CDR2 SVGAGI. The CDR3 covers 15 residues. V shed 2 bases, J shed 6 bases, and the junction held 7 bases outside the gene matches. The DNA for the CDR3 is TGTGCCAGCAGTTACGGATCGGGGGGGGCTGATACGCAGTATTTT. This gives the protein CASSYGSGGADTQYF.

V and J are TRBV14 and TRBJ1-4; weak D call: TRBD1 (6 bases). From germline, CDR1 is SGHDN and CDR2 FVKESK. V dropped 4 bases and J dropped 5 bases, with 11 bases sitting between them. This CDR3 is built from 14 residues. The CDR3 protein is CASSPTQGNEKLFF. CDR3 in DNA: TGTGCCAGCAGCCCGACCCAGGGGAATGAAAAACTGTTTTTT.

V is TRBV14 and J is TRBJ2-1; weak D call: TRBD1 (6 bases). This CDR3 has 17 amino acids. Between the trimmed V and J ends, which lost 0 bases and 2 bases, there was a span of 14 bases. Germline CDR1 reads SGHDN; CDR2 reads FVKESK. The CDR3 reads CASSQDPPTGPYNEQFF. The CDR3 bases are TGTGCCAGCAGCCAAGATCCCCCGACAGGACCCTACAATGAGCAGTTCTTC.

V and J are TRBV4-1 and TRBJ2-1, with 14 nucleotides matching TRBD2. V was pared by 3 bases and J by 7 bases, with 8 bases of the junction left unmatched. CDR3 length equals 17 residues. CDR1 and CDR2 (germline): MGHRA, YSYEKL. In DNA, the CDR3 is TGCGCCAGCAGCCAGACCCCGGGACTAGCGGGGGATAATGAGCAGTTCTTC. Its translation: CASSQTPGLAGDNEQFF.